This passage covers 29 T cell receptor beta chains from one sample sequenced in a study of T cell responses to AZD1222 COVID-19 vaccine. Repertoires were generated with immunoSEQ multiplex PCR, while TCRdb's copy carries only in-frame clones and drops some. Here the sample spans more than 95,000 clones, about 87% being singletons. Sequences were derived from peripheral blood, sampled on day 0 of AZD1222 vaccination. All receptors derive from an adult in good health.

The CDR3 nucleotides are TGTGCCAGCAGTTTATCGCCCGACAGAGAAAAACTGTTTTTT. Amino acids: CASSLSPDREKLFF. This rearrangement joins TRBV27 to TRBJ1-4, with TRBD1 as a possible D gene (5 bases). In germline, CDR1 is MNHEY, CDR2 SMNVEV (reference sequence). Trimming cost V 0 bases and J 8 bases, with 10 bases left between them. The CDR3 covers 14 residues.

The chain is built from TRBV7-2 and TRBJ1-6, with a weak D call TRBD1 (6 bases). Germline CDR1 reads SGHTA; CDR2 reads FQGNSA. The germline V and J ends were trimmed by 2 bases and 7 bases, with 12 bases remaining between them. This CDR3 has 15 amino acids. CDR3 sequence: CASSLRDKLNSPLHF. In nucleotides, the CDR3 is TGTGCCAGCAGCTTACGGGACAAACTCAATTCACCCCTCCACTTT.

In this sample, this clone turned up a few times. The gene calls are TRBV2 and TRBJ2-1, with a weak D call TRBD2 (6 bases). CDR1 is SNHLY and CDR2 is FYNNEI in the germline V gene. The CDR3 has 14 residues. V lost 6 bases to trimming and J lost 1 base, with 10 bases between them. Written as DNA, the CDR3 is TGTGCCAGCAGGGCGGGATCATCCTACAATGAGCAGTTCTTC. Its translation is CASRAGSSYNEQFF.

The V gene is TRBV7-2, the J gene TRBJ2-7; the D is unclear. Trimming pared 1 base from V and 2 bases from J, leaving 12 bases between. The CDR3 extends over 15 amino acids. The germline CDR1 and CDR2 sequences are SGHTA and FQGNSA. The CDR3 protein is CASSLVPDTTYEQYF. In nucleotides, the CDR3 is TGTGCCAGCAGCTTAGTCCCCGACACGACCTACGAGCAGTACTTC. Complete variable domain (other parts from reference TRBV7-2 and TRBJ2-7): GAGVSQSPSNKVTEKGKDVELRCDPISGHTALYWYRQSLGQGLEFLIYFQGNSAPDKSGLPSDRFSAERTGGSVSTLTIQRTQQEDSAVYLCASSLVPDTTYEQYFGPGTRLTVT.

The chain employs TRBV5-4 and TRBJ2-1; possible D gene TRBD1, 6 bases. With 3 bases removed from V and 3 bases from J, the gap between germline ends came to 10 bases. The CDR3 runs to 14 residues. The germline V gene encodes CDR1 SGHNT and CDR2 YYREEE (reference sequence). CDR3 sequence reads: CASSSTGNYNEQFF. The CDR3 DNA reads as TGTGCCAGCAGCTCGACAGGAAACTACAATGAGCAGTTCTTC. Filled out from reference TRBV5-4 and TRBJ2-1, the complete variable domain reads ETGVTQSPTHLIKTRGQQVTLRCSSQSGHNTVSWYQQALGQGPQFIFQYYREEENGRGNFPPRFSGLQFPNYSSELNVNALELDDSALYLCASSSTGNYNEQFFGPGTRLTVL.

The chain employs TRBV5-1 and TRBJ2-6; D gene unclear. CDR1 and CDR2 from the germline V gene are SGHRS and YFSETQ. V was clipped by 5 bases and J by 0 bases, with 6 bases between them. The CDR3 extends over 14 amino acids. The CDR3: CASRNSSGANVLTF. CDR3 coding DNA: TGCGCCAGCAGAAACAGCTCTGGGGCCAACGTCCTGACTTTC.

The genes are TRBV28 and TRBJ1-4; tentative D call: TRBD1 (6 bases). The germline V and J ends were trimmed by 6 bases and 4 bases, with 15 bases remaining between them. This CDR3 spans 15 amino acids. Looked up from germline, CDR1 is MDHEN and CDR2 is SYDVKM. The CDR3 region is CASRPGQLNNEKLFF. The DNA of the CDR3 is TGTGCCAGCAGACCCGGACAGCTTAATAATGAAAAACTGTTTTTT.

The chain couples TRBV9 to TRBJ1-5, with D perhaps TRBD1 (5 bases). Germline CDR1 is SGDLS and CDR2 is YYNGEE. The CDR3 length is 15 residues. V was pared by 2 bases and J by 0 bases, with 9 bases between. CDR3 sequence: CASSVQGNSNQPQHF. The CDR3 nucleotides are TGTGCCAGCAGCGTTCAGGGTAATAGCAATCAGCCCCAGCATTTT.

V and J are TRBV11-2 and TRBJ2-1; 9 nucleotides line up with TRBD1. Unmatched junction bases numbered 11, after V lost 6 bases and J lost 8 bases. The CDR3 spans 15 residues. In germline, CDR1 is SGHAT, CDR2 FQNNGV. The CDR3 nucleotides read TGTGCCAGCAGGTCCGGGACAGGGACTATCCATGAGCAGTTCTTC. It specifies CASRSGTGTIHEQFF.

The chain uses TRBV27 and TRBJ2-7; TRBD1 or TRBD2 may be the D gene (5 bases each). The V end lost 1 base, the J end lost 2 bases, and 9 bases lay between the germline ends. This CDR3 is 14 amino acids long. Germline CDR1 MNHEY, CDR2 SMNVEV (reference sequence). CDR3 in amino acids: CASSLYRGTYEQYF. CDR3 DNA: TGTGCCAGCAGTTTATATCGGGGCACCTACGAGCAGTACTTC.

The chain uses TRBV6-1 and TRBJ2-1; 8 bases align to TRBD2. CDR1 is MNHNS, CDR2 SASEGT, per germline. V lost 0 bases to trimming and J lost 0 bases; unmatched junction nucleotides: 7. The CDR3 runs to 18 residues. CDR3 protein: CASSEAPSGGSSYNEQFF. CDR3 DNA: TGTGCCAGCAGTGAAGCGCCAAGCGGGGGTAGCTCCTACAATGAGCAGTTCTTC.

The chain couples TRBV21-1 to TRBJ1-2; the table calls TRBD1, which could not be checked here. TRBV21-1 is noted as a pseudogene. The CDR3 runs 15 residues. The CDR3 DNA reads TGTGCCAGCAGCAAAACATCAGGGGGCGACTATGGCTACACCTTC. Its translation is CASSKTSGGDYGYTF.

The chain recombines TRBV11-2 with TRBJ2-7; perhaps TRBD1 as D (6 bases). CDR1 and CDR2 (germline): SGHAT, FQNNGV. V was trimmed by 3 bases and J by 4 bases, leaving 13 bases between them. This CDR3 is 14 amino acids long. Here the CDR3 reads CASSLGTPPYEQYF. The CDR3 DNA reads TGTGCCAGCAGCTTGGGGACACCCCCGTACGAGCAGTACTTC.

CDR3 nucleotides: TGTGCCTGGGTCAGGGTCCCCTCCTCTGGAAACACCATATATTTT. Translated: CAWVRVPSSGNTIYF. The V call is TRBV30, the J call TRBJ1-3, with D perhaps TRBD1 (5 bases). Germline CDR1 reads GTSNPN; CDR2 reads SVGIG (reference sequence). Trimming pared 5 bases from V and 0 bases from J, leaving 14 bases between. This CDR3 has 15 amino acids.

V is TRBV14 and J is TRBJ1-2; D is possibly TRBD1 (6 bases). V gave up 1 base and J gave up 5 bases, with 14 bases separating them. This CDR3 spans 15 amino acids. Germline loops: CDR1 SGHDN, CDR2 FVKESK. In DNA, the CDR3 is TGTGCCAGCAGCCAAGGTGGAGGGGGGACTTATGGCTACACCTTC. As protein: CASSQGGGGTYGYTF. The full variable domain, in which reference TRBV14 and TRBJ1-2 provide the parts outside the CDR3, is EAGVTQFPSHSVIEKGQTVTLRCDPISGHDNLYWYRRVMGKEIKFLLHFVKESKQDESGMPNNRFLAERTGGTYSTLKVQPAELEDSGVYFCASSQGGGGTYGYTFGSGTRLTVV.

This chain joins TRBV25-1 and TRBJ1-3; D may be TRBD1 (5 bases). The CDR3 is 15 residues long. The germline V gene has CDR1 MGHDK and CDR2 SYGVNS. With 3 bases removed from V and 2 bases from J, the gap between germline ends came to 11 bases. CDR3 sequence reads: CASSDGRGTGNTIYF. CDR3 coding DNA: TGTGCCAGCAGTGACGGGCGGGGGACTGGAAACACCATATATTTT.

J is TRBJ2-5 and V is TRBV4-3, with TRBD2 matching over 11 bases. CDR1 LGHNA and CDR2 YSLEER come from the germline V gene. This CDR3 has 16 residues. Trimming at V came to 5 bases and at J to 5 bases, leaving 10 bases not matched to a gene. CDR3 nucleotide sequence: TGCGCCAGCAGCTCTAATAGCGGGGGGGCTAGCGAGACCCAGTACTTC. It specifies CASSSNSGGASETQYF.

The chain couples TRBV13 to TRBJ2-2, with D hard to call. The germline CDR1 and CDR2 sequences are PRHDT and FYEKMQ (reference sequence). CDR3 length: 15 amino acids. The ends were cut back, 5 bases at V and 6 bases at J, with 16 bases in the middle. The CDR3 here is CASSAWVGKAGELFF. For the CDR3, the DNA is TGTGCCAGCAGCGCGTGGGTGGGGAAGGCCGGGGAGCTGTTTTTT.

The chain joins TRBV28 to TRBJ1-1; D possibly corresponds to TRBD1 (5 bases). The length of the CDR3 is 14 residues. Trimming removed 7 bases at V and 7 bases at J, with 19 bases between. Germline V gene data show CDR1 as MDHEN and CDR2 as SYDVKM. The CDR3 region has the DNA TGTGCCAGCACCCCCCACGGAAGTGGGGGTGAAGCTTTCTTT. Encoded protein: CASTPHGSGGEAFF. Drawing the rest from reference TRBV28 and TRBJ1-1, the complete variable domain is DVKVTQSSRYLVKRTGEKVFLECVQDMDHENMFWYRQDPGLGLRLIYFSYDVKMKEKGDIPEGYSVSREKKERFSLILESASTNQTSMYLCASTPHGSGGEAFFGQGTRLTVV.

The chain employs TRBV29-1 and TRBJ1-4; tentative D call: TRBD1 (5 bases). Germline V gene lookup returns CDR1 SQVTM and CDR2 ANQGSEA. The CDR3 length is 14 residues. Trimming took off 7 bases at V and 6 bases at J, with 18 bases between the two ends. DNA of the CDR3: TGCAGCGCATCGCCCGGGGACCAAGATGAAAAACTGTTTTTT. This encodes CSASPGDQDEKLFF.

For the CDR3, the DNA is TGTGCCAGCAGCCCAGGGGAGACTAATGAAAAACTGTTTTTT. Translated: CASSPGETNEKLFF. The V gene is TRBV13, the J gene TRBJ1-4; possibly TRBD1 for D (6 bases). CDR3 length: 14 residues. V lost 5 bases and J lost 2, with 9 bases in between. Germline V gene data show CDR1 as PRHDT and CDR2 as FYEKMQ (reference sequence).

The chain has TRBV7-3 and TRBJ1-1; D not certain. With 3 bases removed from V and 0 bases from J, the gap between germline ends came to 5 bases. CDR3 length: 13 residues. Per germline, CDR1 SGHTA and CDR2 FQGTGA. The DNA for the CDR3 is TGTGCCAGCAGCTTGCAGGTGAACACTGAAGCTTTCTTT. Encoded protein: CASSLQVNTEAFF.

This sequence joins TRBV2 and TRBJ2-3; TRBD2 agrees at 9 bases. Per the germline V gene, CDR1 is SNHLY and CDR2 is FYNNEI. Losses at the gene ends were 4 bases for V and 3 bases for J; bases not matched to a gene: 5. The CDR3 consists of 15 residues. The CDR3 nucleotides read TGTGCCAGCAGTGGGGCTAGCGGGAAAACAGATACGCAGTATTTT. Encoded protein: CASSGASGKTDTQYF.

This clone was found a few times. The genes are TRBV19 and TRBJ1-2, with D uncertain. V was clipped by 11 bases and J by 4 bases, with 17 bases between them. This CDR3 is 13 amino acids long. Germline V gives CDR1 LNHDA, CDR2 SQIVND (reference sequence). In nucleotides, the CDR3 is TGTGCCGGAGGCTCACGGGGAAGCTATGGCTACACCTTC. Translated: CAGGSRGSYGYTF. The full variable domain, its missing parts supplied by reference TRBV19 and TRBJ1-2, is DGGITQSPKYLFRKEGQNVTLSCEQNLNHDAMYWYRQDPGQGLRLIYYSQIVNDFQKGDIAEGYSVSREKKESFPLTVTSAQKNPTAFYLCAGGSRGSYGYTFGSGTRLTVV.

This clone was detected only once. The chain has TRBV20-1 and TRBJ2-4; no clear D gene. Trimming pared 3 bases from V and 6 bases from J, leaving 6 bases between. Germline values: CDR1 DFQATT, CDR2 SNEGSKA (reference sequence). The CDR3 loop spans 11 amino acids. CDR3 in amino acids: CSARDGNIQYF. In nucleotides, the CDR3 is TGCAGTGCTAGGGACGGAAACATTCAGTACTTC.

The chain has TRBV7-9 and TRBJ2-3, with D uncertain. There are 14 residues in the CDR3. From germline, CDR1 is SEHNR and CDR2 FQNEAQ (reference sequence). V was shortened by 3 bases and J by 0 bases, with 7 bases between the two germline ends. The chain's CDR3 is CASSLTSSTDTQYF. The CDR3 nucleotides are TGTGCCAGCAGCTTGACCAGTAGCACAGATACGCAGTATTTT.

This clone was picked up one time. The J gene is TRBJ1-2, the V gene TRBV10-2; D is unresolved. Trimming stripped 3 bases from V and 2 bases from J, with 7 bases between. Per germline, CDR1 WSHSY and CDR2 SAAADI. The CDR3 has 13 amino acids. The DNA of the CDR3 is TGCGCCAGCAGTGAACTCCCAAACTATGGCTACACCTTC. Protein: CASSELPNYGYTF.

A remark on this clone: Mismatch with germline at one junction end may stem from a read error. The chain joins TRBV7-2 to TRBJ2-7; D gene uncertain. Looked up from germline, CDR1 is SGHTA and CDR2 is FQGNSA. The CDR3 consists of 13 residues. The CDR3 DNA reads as TGTGCCAGCAGCTCCGCCCGGGTCCAGCATATGCACTTC. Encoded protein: CASSSARVQHMHF.

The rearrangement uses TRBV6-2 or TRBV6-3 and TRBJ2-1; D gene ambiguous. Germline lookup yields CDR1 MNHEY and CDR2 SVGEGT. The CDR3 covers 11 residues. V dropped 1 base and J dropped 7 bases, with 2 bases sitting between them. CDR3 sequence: CASSYWNEQFF. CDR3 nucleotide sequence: TGTGCCAGCAGTTACTGGAATGAGCAGTTCTTC.